The 20 T cell receptor beta chains reported below all come from one sample, sequenced in a study of T cells in women clearing cervical HPV infection. The protocol was immunoSEQ multiplex PCR, while the TCRdb copy is restricted to in-frame clones and leaves out a portion. Its table records more than 30,000 clones. What was sequenced was blood buffy coat. The receptors originated from a woman between 18 and 70 years old with a cervical HPV16 infection that either progressed to CIN3+ or cleared (not recorded which).

Concerning this clone: The read terminates 3 residues before the CDR3 end, so the remaining end is supplied by the germline J gene. The rearrangement links TRBV5-4 to TRBJ2-1; 7 nucleotides line up with TRBD2. The V gene end was trimmed by 4 bases and the J gene end by 1 base; junction bases not matched to a gene: 5. This CDR3 contains 15 residues. Per the germline V gene, CDR1 is SGHNT and CDR2 is YYREEE (reference sequence). The CDR3 protein is CASSSRDYSYNEQFF. The CDR3 bases that were read are TGTGCCAGCAGCAGCCGGGACTATTCCTACAATGAG.

As regards this clone: The CDR3 is cut off 3 residues early in the read; its end comes from the germline J gene. The chain combines TRBV2 with TRBJ2-5; 9 bases agree with TRBD2. Germline CDR1 SNHLY, CDR2 FYNNEI. V lost 6 bases, J lost 3 bases, and 2 bases stayed unmatched. CDR3 length: 13 residues. The part of the CDR3 DNA that was read is TGTGCCAGCAGATCTAGCGGGGAAGAGACC. Its translation is CASRSSGEET. The CDR3, in full, reads CASRSSGEETQYF.

Concerning this clone: The read halts 3 residues ahead of the CDR3 end, with the missing end drawn from the germline J gene. The rearrangement joins TRBV7-2 to TRBJ1-2; a weak D match, TRBD1 (5 bases). This CDR3 spans 15 amino acids. Germline V lookup: CDR1 SGHTA, CDR2 FQGNSA. Partial CDR3 DNA: TGTGCCAGCAGCTTACTAGCGGGGGTCGACTACGAC. This encodes CASSLLAGVDYD. The whole CDR3 protein is CASSLLAGVDYDYTF.

This chain's CDR3 is CASSQFAGTTTNYGQYF. The sequenced part of the CDR3 DNA is TGCGCCAGCAGTCAATTCGCTGGGACAACTACTAACTATGGT. The rearrangement uses TRBV23-1 and TRBJ2-4; tentative D call: TRBD1 (6 bases). Coverage ceases 3 residues before the CDR3 finishes, and the germline J gene fills in the end. TRBV23-1 carries the ORF label, with uncertain function. This CDR3 spans 17 amino acids.

With regard to this clone: From the germline J gene comes the end of the CDR3, since the read stops 3 residues before it. The genes are TRBV7-3 and TRBJ2-3; D is unresolved. V dropped 4 bases and J dropped 2 bases, with 7 bases sitting between them. Germline V gene data show CDR1 as SGHTA and CDR2 as FQGTGA. The CDR3 has 13 amino acids. CDR3 loop: CASSSQHTDTQYF. The covered CDR3 bases are TGTGCCAGCAGCTCACAACACACAGATACG.

Comment on this clone: The sequence runs out 3 residues before the end of the CDR3; the remainder is reconstructed from the germline J gene. This chain links TRBV2 with TRBJ1-4; D is uncertain. The CDR3 is 13 residues long. Germline CDR1 SNHLY, CDR2 FYNNEI. The CDR3 loop is CASTGDIRSPLFF. CDR3 bases read: TGTGCCAGCACCGGGGATATACGGTCACCA.

As concerns this clone: The CDR3 end is not reached by the read, which stops 3 residues before it; the germline J gene fills it in. The gene calls are TRBV7-3 and TRBJ1-6; no reliable D call. Trimming took off 4 bases at V and 7 bases at J, with 5 bases between the two ends. In germline, CDR1 is SGHTA, CDR2 FQGTGA. This CDR3 contains 12 residues. CDR3 bases read: TGTGCCAGCAGCTCCCCGAATTCACCC. Its protein product is CASSSPNSP. In full, the CDR3 reads CASSSPNSPLHF.

To note about this clone: Read coverage stops 3 residues before the CDR3 terminus; the germline J gene supplies the remainder. The rearrangement joins TRBV29-1 to TRBJ2-1; 7 bases agree with TRBD2. Germline V gene lookup returns CDR1 SQVTM and CDR2 ANQGSEA. CDR3 length: 17 residues. With 0 bases clipped from V and 0 bases from J, the junction kept 8 bases outside the gene matches. Partial CDR3 DNA: TGCAGCGTTGAAGATGCGGCTAGCGGTAGCTCCTACAATGAG. Translation gives CSVEDAASGSSYNE. The full CDR3 sequence reads CSVEDAASGSSYNEQFF.

Remarks on this clone: The read terminates 3 residues ahead of where the CDR3 ends, so the germline J gene completes it. The chain carries TRBV20-1 and TRBJ2-5; 8 positions agree with TRBD1. This CDR3 region has 14 residues. J gave up 3 bases and V 4 bases, and 7 bases lay outside the gene matches. Germline V CDR1 and CDR2: DFQATT, SNEGSKA (reference sequence). The sequenced CDR3 bases are TGCAGTGCTACTCCCGGACAGGGAGAAGAGACC. Translated: CSATPGQGEET. The CDR3 in full is CSATPGQGEETQYF.

Concerning this clone: The CDR3 extends 3 residues past the end of the read, so its final part is completed from the germline J gene. This rearrangement joins TRBV27 to TRBJ1-2; TRBD1 matches 12 bases. The CDR3 totals 16 residues. Germline V gene sequence: CDR1 MNHEY, CDR2 SMNVEV (reference sequence). The DNA read from the CDR3 is TGTGCCAGCAGTTTACTTCGGGACAGGGGGCAACGAGGC. Translating gives CASSLLRDRGQRG. The whole CDR3 protein is CASSLLRDRGQRGYTF.

As for this clone: With the read ending 3 residues before the CDR3 end, the germline J gene is used to fill in that end. The chain uses TRBV19 and TRBJ2-4; D is possibly TRBD1 (5 bases). CDR1 LNHDA and CDR2 SQIVND come from the germline V gene (reference sequence). The length of the CDR3 is 14 residues. The CDR3 loop reads CASRRHAGQRGQYF. The CDR3 bases that were read are TGTGCCAGTAGGCGGCACGCAGGGCAACGTGGT.

In regard to this clone: The read terminates 3 residues ahead of where the CDR3 ends, so the germline J gene completes it. The V call is TRBV11-2, the J call TRBJ1-1; D gene unclear. CDR1 SGHAT and CDR2 FQNNGV come from the germline V gene. The CDR3 is 13 residues long. V was trimmed by 1 base and J by 4 bases, leaving 7 bases between them. This CDR3 is CASSLVGGTEAFF. Incomplete CDR3 DNA: TGTGCCAGCAGCTTAGTCGGTGGCACTGAA.

A word on this clone: Read data end 3 residues before the CDR3 end; the end is taken from the germline J gene. The rearrangement joins TRBV5-1 to TRBJ1-1; D not resolved. The CDR3 contains 15 residues. Deletions cut 1 base from V and 0 bases from J, with 10 bases between. Germline CDR1 reads SGHRS; CDR2 reads YFSETQ. The CDR3 is CASSLITNMNTEAFF. The part of the CDR3 DNA that was read is TGCGCCAGCAGCTTGATAACGAACATGAACACTGAA.

Concerning this clone itself: The sequence runs out 3 residues before the end of the CDR3; the remainder is reconstructed from the germline J gene. The chain links TRBV2 to TRBJ2-1, with D perhaps matching TRBD1 (5 bases). The V and J ends lost 6 bases and 6 bases respectively, with 18 bases between them. The CDR3 runs 15 residues. In germline, CDR1 is SNHLY, CDR2 FYNNEI. CDR3 DNA, as far as it was read: TGTGCCAGCAGCCCAGGGAATAGCCCTTTCAATGAG. Residues: CASSPGNSPFNE. The CDR3 in its entirety is CASSPGNSPFNEQFF.

Of note for this clone: The read terminates 3 residues ahead of where the CDR3 ends, so the germline J gene completes it. J is TRBJ1-4 and V is TRBV30; D is perhaps TRBD1 (6 bases). This CDR3 is built from 15 residues. Germline values: CDR1 GTSNPN, CDR2 SVGIG (reference sequence). The CDR3 sequence is CAWSVGGRGVWSLFF. Incomplete CDR3 DNA: TGTGCCTGGAGTGTAGGAGGCAGGGGCGTGTGGTCA. Variable domain in full (rest from reference TRBV30 and TRBJ1-4): SQTIHQWPATLVQPVGSPLSLECTVEGTSNPNLYWYRQAAGRGLQLLFYSVGIGQISSEVPQNLSASRPQDRQFILSSKKLLLSDSGFYLCAWSVGGRGVWSLFFGSGTQLSVL.

Incomplete CDR3 DNA: TGCAGTGCTAGAGATCCGGGACAGGGGCATCAGCCC. Translating gives CSARDPGQGHQP. The whole CDR3 protein is CSARDPGQGHQPQHF. The chain couples TRBV20-1 to TRBJ1-5, with 10 positions matching TRBD1. The sequence runs out 3 residues before the end of the CDR3; the remainder is reconstructed from the germline J gene. Germline values: CDR1 DFQATT, CDR2 SNEGSKA (reference sequence). The trim removed 0 bases at V and 5 bases at J, leaving 4 bases unmatched. This CDR3 has 15 amino acids.

This chain's CDR3 is CASSQGPQVYNEQFF. The covered CDR3 bases are TGTGCCAGCAGCCAAGGACCACAGGTCTACAATGAG. The chain couples TRBV14 to TRBJ2-1, with a tentative D call TRBD1 (5 bases). The read ends 3 residues shy of where the CDR3 ends; the end is completed using the germline J gene. The V end lost 1 base, the J end lost 3 bases, and 10 bases lay between the germline ends. This CDR3 comprises 15 residues. Germline assignment: CDR1 SGHDN and CDR2 FVKESK.

In regard to this clone: The read ends 3 residues before the CDR3 terminus; that terminus is restored from the germline J gene. Distinct nucleotide sequences in the sample also encode this CDR3. The V call is TRBV19, the J call TRBJ1-3, with 7 nucleotides matching TRBD1. CDR3 length equals 14 residues. Germline-derived CDR1 and CDR2 are LNHDA and SQIVND (reference sequence). Unmatched junction bases numbered 5, after V lost 7 bases and J lost 2 bases. CDR3 DNA (partial): TGTGCCAGTACTCTTGGGACAGCTGGAAACACC. This encodes CASTLGTAGNT. The full CDR3 reads CASTLGTAGNTIYF.

This clone is identified as medium-sized from frequency. The read ends 3 residues shy of where the CDR3 ends; the end is completed using the germline J gene. The chain employs TRBV9 and TRBJ2-3; 12 bases are shared with TRBD2. Germline CDR1 and CDR2: SGDLS and YYNGEE. V was clipped by 3 bases and J by 0 bases; unmatched bases: 20. The CDR3 is 22 residues long. CDR3 DNA (partial): TGTGCCAGCAGCGCCCCGGGACAAAAAAGACTAGCGGGAGACCGGAGCACAGATACG. Translation: CASSAPGQKRLAGDRSTDT. In full, the CDR3 reads CASSAPGQKRLAGDRSTDTQYF.

A note on this clone: The read stops 3 residues short of the end of the CDR3; the missing end is completed from the germline J gene. Other DNA sequences in this sample translate to the same CDR3. The rearrangement joins TRBV6-1 to TRBJ1-3; 10 bases match TRBD1. With 2 bases clipped from V and 2 bases from J, the junction kept 3 bases outside the gene matches. The CDR3 is 16 amino acids. The germline V gene encodes CDR1 MNHNS and CDR2 SASEGT. CDR3 bases read: TGTGCCAGCAGTGAACACGGACAGGGGGCTGGAAACACC. The encoded protein is CASSEHGQGAGNT. The complete CDR3 sequence is CASSEHGQGAGNTIYF.